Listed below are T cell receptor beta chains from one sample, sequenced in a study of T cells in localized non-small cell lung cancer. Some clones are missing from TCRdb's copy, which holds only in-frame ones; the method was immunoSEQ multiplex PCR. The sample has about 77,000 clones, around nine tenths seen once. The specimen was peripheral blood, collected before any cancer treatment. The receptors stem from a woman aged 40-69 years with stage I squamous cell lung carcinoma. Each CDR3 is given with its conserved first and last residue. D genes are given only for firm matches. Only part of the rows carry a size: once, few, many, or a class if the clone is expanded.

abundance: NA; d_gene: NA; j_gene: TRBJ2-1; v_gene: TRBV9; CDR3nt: TGTGCCAGCAGCGTAGCCAGTATCTACAATGAGCAGTTCTTC; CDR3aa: CASSVASIYNEQFF
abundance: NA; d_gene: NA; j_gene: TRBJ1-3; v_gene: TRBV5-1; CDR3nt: TGCGCCAGCAGCCCGAGTTCCGGAAACACCATATATTTT; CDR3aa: CASSPSSGNTIYF
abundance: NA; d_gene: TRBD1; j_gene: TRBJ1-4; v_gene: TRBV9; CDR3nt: TGTGCCAGCAGCGCTGGGGACAGGGGGGAAAAACTGTTTTTT; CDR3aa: CASSAGDRGEKLFF
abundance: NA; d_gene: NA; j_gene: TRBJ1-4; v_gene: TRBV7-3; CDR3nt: TGTGCCAGCAGCTTAACGGGGGGAGTTAATGAAAAACTGTTTTTT; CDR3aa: CASSLTGGVNEKLFF
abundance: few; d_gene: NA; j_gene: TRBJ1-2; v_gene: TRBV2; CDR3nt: TGTGCCAGCAACCGAATATCGACAGTTGCATATGGCTACACCTTC; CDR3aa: CASNRISTVAYGYTF
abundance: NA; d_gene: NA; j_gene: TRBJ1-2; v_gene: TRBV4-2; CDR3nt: TGTGCCAGCAGCCAAGATAGCGAGGGAACCTATGGCTACACCTTC; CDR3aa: CASSQDSEGTYGYTF
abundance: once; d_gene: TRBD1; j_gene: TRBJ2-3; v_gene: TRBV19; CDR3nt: TGTGCCAGTAGTAACGGACAGGGGAAGGGGTACACAGATACGCAGTATTTT; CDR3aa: CASSNGQGKGYTDTQYF
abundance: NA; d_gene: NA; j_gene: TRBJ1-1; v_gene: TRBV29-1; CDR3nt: TGCAGCGTAATAAAGAACACTGAAGCTTTCTTT; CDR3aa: CSVIKNTEAFF
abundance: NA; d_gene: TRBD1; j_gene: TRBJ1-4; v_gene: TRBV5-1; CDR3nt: TGCGCCAGCCATCAAGGACAGGGGAATGAAAAACTGTTTTTT; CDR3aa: CASHQGQGNEKLFF
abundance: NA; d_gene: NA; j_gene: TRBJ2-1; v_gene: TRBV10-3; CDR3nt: TGTGCCATCAGTGAGGGGATGCCCAATGAGCAGTTCTTC; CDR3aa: CAISEGMPNEQFF
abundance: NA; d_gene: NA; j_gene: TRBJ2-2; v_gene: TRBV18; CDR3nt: TGTGCCAGCTCACCAGGGCCCGGGGAGCTGTTTTTT; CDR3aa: CASSPGPGELFF
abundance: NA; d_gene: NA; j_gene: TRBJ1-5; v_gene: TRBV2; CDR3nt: TGTGCCAGCAGTGAAGTCCGCAATCAGCCCCAGCATTTT; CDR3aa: CASSEVRNQPQHF
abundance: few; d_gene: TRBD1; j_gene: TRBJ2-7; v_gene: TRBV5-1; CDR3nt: TGCGCCAGCAGCTTGAGTGGACAGGTCTACGAGCAGTACTTC; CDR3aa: CASSLSGQVYEQYF
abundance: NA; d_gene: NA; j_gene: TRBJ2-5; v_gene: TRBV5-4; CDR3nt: TGTGCCAGCAGCTTGGGGCCGGCCCAAGAGACCCAGTACTTC; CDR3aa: CASSLGPAQETQYF
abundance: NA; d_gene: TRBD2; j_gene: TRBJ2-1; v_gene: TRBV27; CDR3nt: TGTGCCAGCAGCGTGGGCGGGGGGGTCTACAATGAGCAGTTCTTC; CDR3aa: CASSVGGGVYNEQFF
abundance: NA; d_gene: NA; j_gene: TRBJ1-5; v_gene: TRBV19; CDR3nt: TGTGCCAGTAGCCTGGGGGTTACCAATCAGCCCCAGCATTTT; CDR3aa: CASSLGVTNQPQHF
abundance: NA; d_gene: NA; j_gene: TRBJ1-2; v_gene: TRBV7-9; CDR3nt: TGTGCCAGCAGCTTAGGAACAGGGAACTATGGCTACACCTTC; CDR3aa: CASSLGTGNYGYTF
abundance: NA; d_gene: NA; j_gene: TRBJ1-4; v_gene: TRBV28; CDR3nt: TGTGCCAGCAGTTTAAGGGATGAAAAACTGTTTTTT; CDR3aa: CASSLRDEKLFF
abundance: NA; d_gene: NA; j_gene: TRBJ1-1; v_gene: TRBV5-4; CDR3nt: TGTGCCAGCAGCTTGCAGGGCTCCACTGAAGCTTTCTTT; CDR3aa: CASSLQGSTEAFF
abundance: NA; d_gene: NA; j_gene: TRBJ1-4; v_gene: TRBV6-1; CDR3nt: TGTGCCAGCAGTGAAGAAGCAACTAATGAAAAACTGTTTTTT; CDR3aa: CASSEEATNEKLFF
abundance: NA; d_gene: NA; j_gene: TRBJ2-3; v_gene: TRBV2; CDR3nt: TGTGCCAGCAGCCTTTGGACGCTATCCACAGATACGCAGTATTTT; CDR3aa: CASSLWTLSTDTQYF
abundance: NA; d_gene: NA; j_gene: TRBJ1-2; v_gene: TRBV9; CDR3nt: TGTGCCAGCAGCGTAGGGGTTGAAGCTAACTATGGCTACACCTTC; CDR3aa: CASSVGVEANYGYTF
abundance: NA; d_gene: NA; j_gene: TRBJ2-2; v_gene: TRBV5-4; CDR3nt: TGTGCCAGCAGCTTTCAGGGTTACACCGGGGAGCTGTTTTTT; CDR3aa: CASSFQGYTGELFF
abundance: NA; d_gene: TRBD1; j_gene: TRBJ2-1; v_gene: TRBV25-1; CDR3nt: TGTGCCACCACGGGACAGTACTCCTACAATGAGCAGTTCTTC; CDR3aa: CATTGQYSYNEQFF
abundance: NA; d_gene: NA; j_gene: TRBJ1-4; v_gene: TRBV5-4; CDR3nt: TGTGCCAGCAGCTTGGCCGGCGGGGAAAAACTGTTTTTT; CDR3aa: CASSLAGGEKLFF
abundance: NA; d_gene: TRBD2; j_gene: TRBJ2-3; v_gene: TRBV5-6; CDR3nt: TGTGCCAGCAGCTACGATAGCGGGACTGGCACAGATACGCAGTATTTT; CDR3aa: CASSYDSGTGTDTQYF
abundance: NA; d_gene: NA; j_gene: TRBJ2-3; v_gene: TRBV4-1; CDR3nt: TGCGCCAGCAGCCAAGAGGGGGGCACAGATACGCAGTATTTT; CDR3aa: CASSQEGGTDTQYF
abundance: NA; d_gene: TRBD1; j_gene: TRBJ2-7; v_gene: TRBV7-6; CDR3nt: TGTGCCAGCAGCTTCGGGACAGCCGGTTACGAGCAGTACTTC; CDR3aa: CASSFGTAGYEQYF
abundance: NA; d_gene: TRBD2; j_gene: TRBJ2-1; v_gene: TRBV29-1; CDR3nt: TGCAGCGTCGACAAGCGGGGGAACTACAATGAGCAGTTCTTC; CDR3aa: CSVDKRGNYNEQFF
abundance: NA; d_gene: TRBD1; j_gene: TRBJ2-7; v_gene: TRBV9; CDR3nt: TGTGCCAGCAGCGTAGGGACAGGGAGTTCCTACGAGCAGTACTTC; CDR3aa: CASSVGTGSSYEQYF
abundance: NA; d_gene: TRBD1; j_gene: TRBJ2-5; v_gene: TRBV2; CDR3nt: TGTGCCAGCAGCCGCGACAGGGGTTTGGAGACCCAGTACTTC; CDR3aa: CASSRDRGLETQYF
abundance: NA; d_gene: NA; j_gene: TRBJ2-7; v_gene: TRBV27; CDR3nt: TGTGCCAGCAGTTTAGGGCAGGGAAACTACGAGCAGTACTTC; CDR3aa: CASSLGQGNYEQYF
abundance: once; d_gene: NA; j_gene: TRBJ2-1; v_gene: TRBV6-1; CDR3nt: TGTGCCAGCTCGGAGGGGTTTGGCTATGAGCAGTTCTTC; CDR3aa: CASSEGFGYEQFF
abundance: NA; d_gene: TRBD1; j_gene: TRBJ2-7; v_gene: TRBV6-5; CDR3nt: TGTGCCAGCAGTTCCCGGGACAGGGGGCACTACGAGCAGTACTTC; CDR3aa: CASSSRDRGHYEQYF
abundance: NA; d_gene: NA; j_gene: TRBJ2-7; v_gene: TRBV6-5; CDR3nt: TGTGCCAGCAGCCCCTGGGGGGCATCCTACGAGCAGTACTTC; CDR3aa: CASSPWGASYEQYF
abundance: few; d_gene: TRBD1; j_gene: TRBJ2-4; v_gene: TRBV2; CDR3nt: TGTGCCAGTAACCGGGACAGGGTGGCCAAAAACATTCAGTACTTC; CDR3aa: CASNRDRVAKNIQYF
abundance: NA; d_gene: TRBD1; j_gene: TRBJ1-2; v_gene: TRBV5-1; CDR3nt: TGCGCCAGCAGCTTGGGACAGGGTAGCTATGGCTACACCTTC; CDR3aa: CASSLGQGSYGYTF
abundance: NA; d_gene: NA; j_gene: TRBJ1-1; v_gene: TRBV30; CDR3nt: TGTGCCTGGAGTGTAAGGGTTGAAGCTTTCTTT; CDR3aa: CAWSVRVEAFF
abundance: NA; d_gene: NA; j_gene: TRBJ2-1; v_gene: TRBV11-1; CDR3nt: TGTGCCAGCAGCAAAAACGACGGTCTCTCCTACAATGAGCAGTTCTTC; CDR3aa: CASSKNDGLSYNEQFF
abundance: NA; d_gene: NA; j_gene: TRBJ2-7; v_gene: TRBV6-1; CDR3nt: TGTGCCAGCAGTGAAATCTTGGGGGCGACGGCAGGCGAGCAGTACTTC; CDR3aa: CASSEILGATAGEQYF
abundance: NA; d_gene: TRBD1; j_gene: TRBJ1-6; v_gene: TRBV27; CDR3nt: TGTGCCAGCAGTTTCCTGTCCAGGGGGAATAATTCACCCCTCCACTTT; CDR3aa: CASSFLSRGNNSPLHF
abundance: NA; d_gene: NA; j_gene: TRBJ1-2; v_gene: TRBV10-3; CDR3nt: TGTGCCATCAGTGAGCCCCCGAGCTACACCTTC; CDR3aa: CAISEPPSYTF
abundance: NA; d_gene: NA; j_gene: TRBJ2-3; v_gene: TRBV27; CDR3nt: TGTGCCAGCAGTTCTCCAATGAGCACAGATACGCAGTATTTT; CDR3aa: CASSSPMSTDTQYF
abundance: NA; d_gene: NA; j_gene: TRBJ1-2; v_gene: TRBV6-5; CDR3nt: TGTGCCAGCAGTGAATTGGGGACCAATGGCTACACCTTC; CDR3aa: CASSELGTNGYTF
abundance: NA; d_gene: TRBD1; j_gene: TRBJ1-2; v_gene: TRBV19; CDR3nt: TGTGCCAGTAGTGACCCTAGGGGGCCCCGCCGTATGGGCTACACCTTC; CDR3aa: CASSDPRGPRRMGYTF
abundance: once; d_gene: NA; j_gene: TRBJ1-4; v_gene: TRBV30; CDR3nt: TGTGCCTGGAGTGCTGGAGGTAATGAAAAACTGTTTTTT; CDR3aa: CAWSAGGNEKLFF
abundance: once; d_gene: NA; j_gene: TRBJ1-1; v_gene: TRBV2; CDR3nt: TGTGCCAGCAGGGAACAGAATATCCCACCAGAAGCTTTCTTT; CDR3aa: CASREQNIPPEAFF
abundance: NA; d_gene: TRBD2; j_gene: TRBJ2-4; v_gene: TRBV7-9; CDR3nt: TGTGCCAGCAGCTCATGGACTAGCGGGGGCCTAGCCAAAAACATTCAGTACTTC; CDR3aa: CASSSWTSGGLAKNIQYF
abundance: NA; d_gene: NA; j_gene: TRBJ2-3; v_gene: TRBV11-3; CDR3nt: TGTGCCAGCAGCTTACGTCAGACAGATACGCAGTATTTT; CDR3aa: CASSLRQTDTQYF
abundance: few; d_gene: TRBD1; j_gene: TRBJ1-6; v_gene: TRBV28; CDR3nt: TGTGCCAGCAGTTTATCGGGACAGGTGCCTAATTCACCCCTCCACTTT; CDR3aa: CASSLSGQVPNSPLHF
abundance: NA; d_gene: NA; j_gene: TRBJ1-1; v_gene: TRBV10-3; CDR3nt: TGTGCCATCAGTGAGTCTACTGGGACGGGCACTGAAGCTTTCTTT; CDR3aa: CAISESTGTGTEAFF
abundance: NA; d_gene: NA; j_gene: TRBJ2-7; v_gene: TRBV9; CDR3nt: TGTGCCAGCAGCACTTCGGACAGCTCCTACGAGCAGTACTTC; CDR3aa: CASSTSDSSYEQYF
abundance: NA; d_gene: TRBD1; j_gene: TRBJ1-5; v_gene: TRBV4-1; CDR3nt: TGCGCCAGCAGCGCGGACAGGGGGCGGTCTAATCAGCCCCAGCATTTT; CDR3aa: CASSADRGRSNQPQHF
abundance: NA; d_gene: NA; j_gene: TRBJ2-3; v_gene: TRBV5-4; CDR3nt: TGTGCCAGCAGCCTACGAGGGGGGGCAGATACGCAGTATTTT; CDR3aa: CASSLRGGADTQYF
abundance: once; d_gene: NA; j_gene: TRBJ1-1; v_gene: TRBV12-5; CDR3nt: TGTGCTAGTGGATTGCCCAAGCCGGGACGATATAAAGCTTTCTTT; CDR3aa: CASGLPKPGRYKAFF
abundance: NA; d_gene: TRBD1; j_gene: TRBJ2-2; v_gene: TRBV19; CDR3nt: TGTGCCAGTAGACTCGGACAGGAGAACACCGGGGAGCTGTTTTTT; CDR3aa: CASRLGQENTGELFF
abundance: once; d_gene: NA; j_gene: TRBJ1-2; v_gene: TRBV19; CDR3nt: TGTGCCAGTAGTATCTCTACGAGCTATGGCTACACCTTC; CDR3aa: CASSISTSYGYTF
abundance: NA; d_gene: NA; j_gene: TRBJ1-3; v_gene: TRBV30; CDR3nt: TGTGCCTGGGGCACTGGAAACACCATATATTTT; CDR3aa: CAWGTGNTIYF
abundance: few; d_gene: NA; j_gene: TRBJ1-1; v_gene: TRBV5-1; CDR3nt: TGCGCCAGCAGCTTGGCCCGGAGCAGCGGGTACACTGAAGCTTTCTTT; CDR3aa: CASSLARSSGYTEAFF
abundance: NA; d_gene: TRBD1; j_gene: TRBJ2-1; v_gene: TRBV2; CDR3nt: TGTGCCAGCACCGGGACAGCGGCCGATGAGCAGTTCTTC; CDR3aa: CASTGTAADEQFF